These 21 T cell receptor beta chains were sequenced from one sample in a study of control samples from healthy donors and cancer patients. Produced via immunoSEQ multiplex PCR; TCRdb's table is partial and in-frame only. This sample has roughly 79,000 clones, with roughly 80% found just once. The sample comprised blood. The receptors were gathered from a man aged 45 to 65 in good health.

The V gene is TRBV6-6, the J gene TRBJ2-2; 11 bases map to TRBD1. Germline V gene sequence: CDR1 MNHNY, CDR2 SVGAGI (reference sequence). Trimming at V came to 6 bases and at J to 0 bases, leaving 3 bases not matched to a gene. CDR3 length: 16 amino acids. In DNA, the CDR3 is TGTGCCAGCAGACCGGGACAGGGGGCGAACACCGGGGAGCTGTTTTTT. This gives the protein CASRPGQGANTGELFF.

The rearrangement links TRBV6-4 to TRBJ2-1, with D uncertain. The CDR3 is 12 amino acids. CDR1 is MRHNA and CDR2 is SNTAGT in the germline V gene. The germline V and J ends were trimmed by 3 bases and 5 bases, with 5 bases remaining between them. This chain's CDR3 is CASSDRDNEQFF. For the CDR3, the DNA is TGTGCCAGCAGTGATCGGGACAATGAGCAGTTCTTC.

This rearrangement joins TRBV30 to TRBJ1-5; D unclear. V lost 0 bases and J lost 2, with 8 bases in between. Germline CDR1 and CDR2: GTSNPN and SVGIG (reference sequence). The CDR3 is 14 residues long. The CDR3 loop reads CAWSVVQRNQPQHF. The CDR3 DNA reads as TGTGCCTGGAGTGTGGTACAGCGCAATCAGCCCCAGCATTTT.

V and J are TRBV5-1 and TRBJ2-7; D gene ambiguous. From germline, CDR1 is SGHRS and CDR2 YFSETQ. Trimming pared 5 bases from V and 2 bases from J, leaving 17 bases between. The length of the CDR3 is 15 residues. The CDR3 loop reads CASSSTDKRPYEQYF. The CDR3 DNA reads TGCGCCAGCAGTTCCACCGACAAACGGCCCTACGAGCAGTACTTC.

The DNA for the CDR3 is TGTGCCAGCAGTGAAGCCGGGACTTCCATTGGAGCTTTCTTT. This codes for CASSEAGTSIGAFF. The chain links TRBV2 to TRBJ1-1; possible D gene TRBD1, 5 bases. Trimming stripped 0 bases from V and 10 bases from J, with 15 bases between. Per germline, CDR1 SNHLY and CDR2 FYNNEI. The CDR3 runs to 14 residues.

This sequence joins TRBV12-3 or TRBV12-4 and TRBJ2-3, with a tentative D call TRBD2 (5 bases). The CDR3 runs to 13 residues. V was cut by 1 base and J by 11 bases, with 13 bases left in between. The CDR3 DNA reads TGTGCCAGCAGTTTAGGGACTTCGGTCAAGCAGTATTTT. It yields the protein CASSLGTSVKQYF.

The chain has TRBV16 and TRBJ1-2, with unresolved D. The CDR3 covers 15 residues. Trimming took off 4 bases at V and 0 bases at J, with 12 bases between the two ends. The germline CDR1 and CDR2 sequences are KGHSY and FQNENV. In DNA, the CDR3 is TGTGCCAGCAGCCCCCGGACGACCGCTAACTATGGCTACACCTTC. Translating gives CASSPRTTANYGYTF.

V gene TRBV11-2 combines with J gene TRBJ2-1, with TRBD2 matching over 7 bases. CDR1 SGHAT and CDR2 FQNNGV come from the germline V gene. Unmatched junction bases numbered 13, after V lost 1 base and J lost 7 bases. This CDR3 comprises 17 residues. The CDR3 is CASSLVAGTIVSNEQFF. CDR3 in DNA: TGTGCCAGCAGCTTAGTCGCAGGGACTATTGTATCGAATGAGCAGTTCTTC.

The chain carries TRBV6-4 and TRBJ2-2; 8 bases line up with TRBD1. V lost 6 bases to trimming and J lost 4 bases; unmatched junction nucleotides: 13. Germline V gives CDR1 MRHNA, CDR2 SNTAGT. This CDR3 region has 17 residues. The CDR3 sequence: CASRLYPGTGSTGELFF. In DNA form, the CDR3 reads TGTGCCAGCAGACTTTATCCCGGGACAGGTTCCACCGGGGAGCTGTTTTTT.

This chain joins TRBV9 and TRBJ2-2; D not certain. Germline V lookup: CDR1 SGDLS, CDR2 YYNGEE. Trimming left V 0 bases short and J 7 bases short, with 4 bases between. CDR3 length equals 12 residues. The CDR3 is CASSVAFGELFF. CDR3 coding DNA: TGTGCCAGCAGCGTAGCTTTCGGGGAGCTGTTTTTT.

Written as DNA, the CDR3 is TGTGCCAGCACTGATGTGCTAGCCAAAAACATTCAGTACTTC. Encoded protein: CASTDVLAKNIQYF. The chain has TRBV2 and TRBJ2-4, with D unresolved. This CDR3 has 14 residues. Trimming stripped 7 bases from V and 0 bases from J, with 10 bases between. Germline values: CDR1 SNHLY, CDR2 FYNNEI.

This chain joins TRBV6-5 and TRBJ1-5; the D gene is possibly TRBD1 (5 bases). V lost 6 bases to trimming and J lost 5 bases, with 17 bases between them. Germline V CDR1 and CDR2: MNHEY, SVGAGI. This CDR3 has 15 amino acids. DNA of the CDR3: TGTGCCAGCAGGACCCTCGAGGGGTTTGATCAGCCCCAGCATTTT. Protein product: CASRTLEGFDQPQHF.

In this sample, this clone turned up a few times. The J gene is TRBJ2-2, the V gene TRBV12-3 or TRBV12-4; D not resolved. V was pared by 2 bases and J by 4 bases, with 2 bases between. The CDR3 loop spans 12 amino acids. Here the CDR3 reads CASSLITGELFF. The CDR3 DNA is TGTGCCAGCAGTTTAATCACCGGGGAGCTGTTTTTT.

The genes are TRBV6-5 and TRBJ1-2, with 9 bases that match TRBD1. V lost 7 bases, J lost 2 bases, and 5 bases stayed unmatched. CDR3 length equals 14 residues. Per the germline V gene, CDR1 is MNHEY and CDR2 is SVGAGI. The CDR3 nucleotides are TGTGCCAGCACAGGACAGGGGCGAAACTATGGCTACACCTTC. Translating it yields CASTGQGRNYGYTF.

The sample holds one count of this clone. V gene TRBV5-1 combines with J gene TRBJ2-5; TRBD1 might be the D (6 bases). This CDR3 is 13 amino acids long. Deletions cut 5 bases from V and 3 bases from J, with 11 bases between. Germline CDR1 is SGHRS and CDR2 is YFSETQ. In DNA form, the CDR3 reads TGCGCCAGCAGGCCAGGGGCCGAAGAGACCCAGTACTTC. Translating it yields CASRPGAEETQYF. The full variable domain, in which reference TRBV5-1 and TRBJ2-5 provide the parts outside the CDR3, is KAGVTQTPRYLIKTRGQQVTLSCSPISGHRSVSWYQQTPGQGLQFLFEYFSETQRNKGNFPGRFSGRQFSNSRSEMNVSTLELGDSALYLCASRPGAEETQYFGPGTRLLVL.

This clone was seen a few times. J is TRBJ2-1 and V is TRBV11-3, with 13 bases identical to TRBD2. The J segment lost 9 bases and the V segment lost 8 bases, leaving 10 bases of the junction unmatched. The CDR3 loop spans 15 amino acids. Germline loops: CDR1 SGHNT, CDR2 YENEEA. CDR3 nucleotides: TGTGCCAGCTCTGGACTAGCGGGAGCGGCAGGTGAGCAGTTCTTC. As protein: CASSGLAGAAGEQFF.

This chain links TRBV6-6 with TRBJ1-3; TRBD1 is a possible D gene (5 bases). Germline V gene data show CDR1 as MNHNY and CDR2 as SVGAGI (reference sequence). The CDR3 covers 16 residues. Between the trimmed V and J ends, which lost 5 bases and 10 bases, there was a span of 24 bases. CDR3: CASSLLGGTDGRTIYF. The CDR3 nucleotides read TGTGCCAGCAGTCTCCTTGGGGGGACCGATGGCCGAACCATATATTTT.

V gene TRBV7-2 combines with J gene TRBJ2-1; D call uncertain. Germline V gene sequence: CDR1 SGHTA, CDR2 FQGNSA. Trimming stripped 5 bases from V and 4 bases from J, with 15 bases between. The CDR3 totals 15 residues. The chain's CDR3 is CASSQGTNSYNEQFF. DNA for the CDR3: TGTGCCAGCAGCCAAGGAACAAACAGTTACAATGAGCAGTTCTTC.

The chain combines TRBV9 with TRBJ1-3; D is unresolved. Per germline, CDR1 SGDLS and CDR2 YYNGEE. The CDR3 extends over 16 amino acids. Trimming pared 0 bases from V and 2 bases from J, leaving 12 bases between. The CDR3 DNA sequence: TGTGCCAGCAGCGTAGGCGGCCGAGCGGCTGGAAACACCATATATTTT. This codes for CASSVGGRAAGNTIYF.

The chain has TRBV28 and TRBJ1-2, with D uncertain. Germline V gene sequence: CDR1 MDHEN, CDR2 SYDVKM. V dropped 10 bases and J dropped 5 bases, with 14 bases sitting between them. This CDR3 is built from 12 residues. CDR3 in DNA: TGTGCCACCACCCCGGGATCATATGGCTACACCTTC. It yields the protein CATTPGSYGYTF.

This clone came up once. The chain couples TRBV27 to TRBJ1-6; D is unclear. The germline V gene encodes CDR1 MNHEY and CDR2 SMNVEV (reference sequence). V was cut by 1 base and J by 13 bases, with 11 bases left in between. The CDR3 runs 13 residues. Here the CDR3 DNA reads TGTGCCAGCAGTTTATGGTATGGTTATCCCCTCCACTTT. Its translation is CASSLWYGYPLHF.